This T cell receptor beta chain was profiled in a study of blood T cell repertoires in COVID-19. Overall study context: PBMCs, B-cell-depleted T cells, or T cells provided the cDNA or gDNA that made up the material.

The ends were cut back, 5 bases at V and 4 bases at J, with 11 bases in the middle. The V gene's germline CDR1 is SGHTA and CDR2 FQGNSA. The CDR3 loop spans 13 amino acids. Using immunoSEQ multiplex PCR, the repertoire was profiled, and TCRdb retains in-frame clones only, with some absent. The sample has around 65,000 clones, roughly 79% seen once. This chain joins TRBV7-2 and TRBJ1-1; no definite D call. The clonotype comes from a man aged 55 to 70 with acute or convalescent COVID-19. The sequenced sample was peripheral blood. The CDR3 DNA reads TGTGCCAGCAGCATCGGGGTGACCACTGAAGCTTTCTTT. Amino acids: CASSIGVTTEAFF. The full variable domain, in which reference TRBV7-2 and TRBJ1-1 provide the parts outside the CDR3, is GAGVSQSPSNKVTEKGKDVELRCDPISGHTALYWYRQSLGQGLEFLIYFQGNSAPDKSGLPSDRFSAERTGGSVSTLTIQRTQQEDSAVYLCASSIGVTTEAFFGQGTRLTVV.